These 13 T cell receptor beta chains originate from one sample sequenced in a study of molecular identifiers for immune sequencing clone quantification. TCRdb reprocessed the PCR reads via MiXCR and lists one record per CDR3 protein. The table lists about half a million distinct CDR3 sequences, around a fifth of them singletons, with about 0.8% in the top ten. Sequenced sample: naive CD8+ T cells from blood, with Jurkat cell RNA spiked in. The subset was: FACS-sorted CD8+CD4-CCR7+CD45RA+ naive T cells. The origin of the receptors is a human donor in good health. Some libraries in this study had Jurkat cell RNA spiked in.

The chain carries TRBV5-5 and TRBJ2-1; 7 bases line up with TRBD1. Germline-derived CDR1 and CDR2 are SGHKS and YYEKEE (reference sequence). With 2 bases clipped from V and 4 bases from J, the junction kept 12 bases outside the gene matches. The length of the CDR3 is 17 residues. CDR3 DNA: TGTGCCAGCAGCTTCCGGGACAGCATTCACATGTACAATGAGCAGTTCTTC. Protein sequence: CASSFRDSIHMYNEQFF.

V and J are TRBV3-1 and TRBJ1-6; a weak D match, TRBD1 (5 bases). Germline CDR1 LGHDT, CDR2 YNNKEL (reference sequence). V was cut by 4 bases and J by 8 bases, with 18 bases left in between. The CDR3 runs 16 residues. The CDR3 is CASSPRGTYWDSPLHF. The CDR3 DNA reads TGTGCCAGCAGCCCCCGGGGGACCTATTGGGATTCACCCCTCCACTTT.

This clonotype was seen repeatedly, ten times or more. The V gene is TRBV7-9, the J gene TRBJ1-1; no reliable D call. Trimming took off 5 bases at V and 6 bases at J, with 13 bases between the two ends. This CDR3 is 13 amino acids long. Germline V gives CDR1 SEHNR, CDR2 FQNEAQ (reference sequence). The DNA for the CDR3 is TGTGCCAGCAGCCCCCTAGTGGGGTCTGAAGCTTTCTTT. Residues: CASSPLVGSEAFF.

The V call is TRBV28, the J call TRBJ2-7; TRBD2 agrees at 10 bases. V gave up 5 bases and J gave up 0 bases; unmatched junction bases: 7. CDR1 and CDR2 from the germline V gene are MDHEN and SYDVKM. The CDR3 covers 16 residues. The DNA of the CDR3 is TGTGCCAGCAGTCCTCCGGGACTAGCGCGCTCCTACGAGCAGTACTTC. Amino acids: CASSPPGLARSYEQYF.

Regarding this clonotype: An end of the junction differs from the germline gene, which may be a read error. V and J are TRBV29-1 and TRBJ1-2; maybe TRBD1 (6 bases). The CDR3 sequence is 12 residues long. Germline CDR1 SQVTM, CDR2 ANQGSEA. The CDR3 reads CGVLDSNYGYTF. The CDR3 nucleotides read TGCGGCGTACTGGACAGCAACTATGGCTACACCTTC.

This clonotype has just a few counts. The chain joins TRBV18 to TRBJ2-7; tentative D call: TRBD1 (6 bases). This CDR3 spans 15 amino acids. Germline CDR1 is KGHSH and CDR2 is LQKENI. The V gene lost 0 bases and the J gene lost 6 bases, with 15 bases spanning the gap. This chain's CDR3 is CASSPPGTLMGEQYF. CDR3 in DNA: TGTGCCAGCTCACCACCCGGGACATTAATGGGCGAGCAGTACTTC. Complete variable domain (other parts from reference TRBV18 and TRBJ2-7): NAGVMQNPRHLVRRRGQEARLRCSPMKGHSHVYWYRQLPEEGLKFMVYLQKENIIDESGMPKERFSAEFPKEGPSILRIQQVVRGDSAAYFCASSPPGTLMGEQYFGPGTRLTVT.

The V gene is TRBV20-1, the J gene TRBJ2-1, with TRBD1 identical over 8 bases. The CDR3 runs to 15 residues. J gave up 4 bases and V 2 bases, and 7 bases lay outside the gene matches. Germline V gene lookup returns CDR1 DFQATT and CDR2 SNEGSKA (reference sequence). The CDR3 reads CSARHRDRPYNEQFF. The CDR3, as DNA: TGCAGTGCTAGACACCGGGACAGGCCATACAATGAGCAGTTCTTC.

In DNA, the CDR3 is TGCGCCAGCAGCCCCGGACAGGTCTCCTACAATGAGCAGTTCTTC. Amino acids: CASSPGQVSYNEQFF. The chain joins TRBV4-3 to TRBJ2-1; TRBD1 aligns across 7 bases. The CDR3 length is 15 residues. Germline trimming cut 4 bases from V and 0 bases from J; bases unmatched to any gene: 3. In germline, CDR1 is LGHNA, CDR2 YSLEER.

The chain links TRBV20-1 to TRBJ2-1, with 13 bases aligning to TRBD2. V dropped 0 bases and J dropped 0; count of bases not matched to a gene: 11. The germline CDR1 and CDR2 sequences are DFQATT and SNEGSKA (reference sequence). The CDR3 is 20 residues long. In nucleotides, the CDR3 is TGCAGTGCTAGAGATGTAGGACTAGCGGGGGCCATGAGCTCCTACAATGAGCAGTTCTTC. It codes for CSARDVGLAGAMSSYNEQFF.

This clonotype was seen ten or more times. The rearrangement joins TRBV4-1 to TRBJ2-3; TRBD1 or TRBD2 may be the D gene (6 bases each). CDR1 MGHRA and CDR2 YSYEKL come from the germline V gene. The CDR3 covers 16 residues. V was trimmed by 0 bases and J by 3 bases, leaving 13 bases between them. The CDR3 loop is CASSQDWSGATDTQYF. The CDR3 bases are TGCGCCAGCAGCCAAGATTGGTCGGGGGCGACAGATACGCAGTATTTT.

This clonotype was seen just once. This rearrangement joins TRBV30 to TRBJ2-1; 7 nucleotides align to TRBD2. CDR3 length: 14 amino acids. Germline CDR1 and CDR2: GTSNPN and SVGIG (reference sequence). The V segment lost 8 bases and the J segment 3 bases; nucleotides outside the gene matches: 10. The CDR3 DNA is TGTGCCCTCCAAGGGGCGGGGGACTACAATGAGCAGTTCTTC. Translating it yields CALQGAGDYNEQFF.

This clonotype showed up just a few times. The V and J genes are TRBV14 and TRBJ2-7; 13 nucleotides line up with TRBD2. The germline gives CDR1 SGHDN, CDR2 FVKESK. With V trimmed by 1 base and J by 5 bases, 5 bases remained unmatched. This CDR3 has 16 residues. The CDR3 loop is CASSQGGTSGIHEQYF. The CDR3 coding sequence is TGTGCCAGCAGCCAAGGGGGGACTAGCGGGATCCACGAGCAGTACTTC.

This clonotype has ten or more counts. The V and J genes are TRBV10-3 and TRBJ2-5; perhaps D is TRBD1 or TRBD2 (5 bases each). The V gene's germline CDR1 is ENHRY and CDR2 SYGVKD. The V end was cut by 10 bases, the J end by 4 bases, with 19 bases between. This CDR3 region has 14 residues. The CDR3 bases are TGTGCCACGTCCGGGGCCAACCCCAGAGAGACCCAGTACTTC. Translating gives CATSGANPRETQYF.